The 27 T cell receptor beta chains reported below all come from one sample, sequenced in a study (dated by TCRdb to between 2015 and 2016). Library preparation employed 5' RACE. The instrument given in TCRdb is Illumina MiSeq. TCRdb's own reprocessing of the public reads used fastp at Q25 and MiXCR and kept productive beta chains. Rows are combined by CDR3 protein, so each entry shows the most common genes and DNA. In this sample the table shows 60,000 to 65,000 distinct CDR3 sequences, roughly 30% of which occur a single time. Of the sample, about 2.3% falls within the top ten clones. Sequencing was performed on tumor-infiltrating naive CD4+ T cells sorted from the breast tumor. What this sample's cell subset or site label stands for: naive CD4+ T cells, CD4+CD45RA+CD25-. The receptors here all came from a female donor with breast cancer.

The genes are TRBV12-3 or TRBV12-4 and TRBJ1-2; 10 positions match TRBD1. The CDR3 is 16 amino acids. V lost 5 bases to trimming and J lost 2 bases; unmatched junction nucleotides: 8. CDR3 loop: CASSLHGQGGNYGYTF. The CDR3 DNA follows: TGTGCCAGCAGTCTTCATGGACAGGGGGGCAACTATGGCTACACCTTC.

Details on this clonotype: Given the absence of the conserved phenylalanine or tryptophan at the CDR3 end, a read error is likely. The chain has TRBV6-5 and TRBJ2-7; TRBD1 matches 7 bases. V lost 6 bases to trimming and J lost 6 bases; unmatched junction nucleotides: 5. CDR3 length equals 12 residues. Germline lookup yields CDR1 MNHEY and CDR2 SVGAGI. The CDR3 DNA reads TGTGCCAGCAGCTATGCAGGGGGCGAGCAGTACCTC. This gives the protein CASSYAGGEQYL.

J is TRBJ2-3 and V is TRBV28; 12 nucleotides agree with TRBD2. CDR3 length: 19 residues. Germline CDR1 MDHEN, CDR2 SYDVKM. The trim removed 3 bases at V and 0 bases at J, leaving 10 bases unmatched. This chain's CDR3 is CASSFPGTSGPSSTDTQYF. In nucleotides, the CDR3 is TGTGCCAGCAGTTTTCCCGGGACTAGCGGGCCATCTAGCACAGATACGCAGTATTTT.

There are a few counts of this clonotype. The rearrangement links TRBV6-1 to TRBJ2-7, with 7 bases fitting TRBD1. Unmatched junction bases numbered 6, after V lost 6 bases and J lost 4 bases. The germline gives CDR1 MNHNS, CDR2 SASEGT. This CDR3 comprises 13 residues. The CDR3 spells CASSRQGEYEQYF. DNA for the CDR3: TGTGCCAGCAGCCGACAGGGAGAATACGAGCAGTACTTC.

This clonotype has at least ten counts. The rearrangement joins TRBV3-1 to TRBJ2-7, with TRBD2 identical over 12 bases. CDR1 is LGHDT, CDR2 YNNKEL, per germline (reference sequence). The CDR3 length is 16 residues. V shed 2 bases, J shed 2 bases, and the junction held 4 bases outside the gene matches. The CDR3 DNA follows: TGTGCCAGCAGCCAAAGGACTAGCGGGGCGGCCTACGAGCAGTACTTC. Translation gives CASSQRTSGAAYEQYF.

J is TRBJ1-1 and V is TRBV3-1; maybe TRBD1 (6 bases). CDR1 and CDR2 (germline): LGHDT, YNNKEL (reference sequence). V lost 0 bases, J lost 0 bases, and 11 bases lay in between. The CDR3 has 16 amino acids. Written as DNA, the CDR3 is TGTGCCAGCAGCCAAGATTGGGGGGCTCTGAACACTGAAGCTTTCTTT. Translated, it gives CASSQDWGALNTEAFF.

Ten or more counts support this clonotype. The chain employs TRBV7-9 and TRBJ1-1, with D maybe TRBD1 (5 bases). The V end lost 5 bases, the J end lost 5 bases, and 12 bases lay between the germline ends. Germline V gene lookup returns CDR1 SEHNR and CDR2 FQNEAQ (reference sequence). The CDR3 contains 13 residues. CDR3 nucleotides: TGTGCCAGCAGCGCAACTCAGGGAACTGAAGCTTTCTTT. It encodes CASSATQGTEAFF.

This clonotype was picked up one time. An end of the junction does not agree with germline; a read error may underlie this. V usage is TRBV7-7 and J usage is TRBJ2-3, with TRBD1 identical over 10 bases. The CDR3 has 15 amino acids. Germline V lookup: CDR1 SSHAT, CDR2 FNYEAQ (reference sequence). The CDR3 protein is CASSPTGGEADTQYF. Written as DNA, the CDR3 is TGTGCTAGCAGCCCGACAGGGGGCGAGGCAGATACGCAGTATTTT.

A note on this clonotype: A clone one base away is much larger, so this may be a read error. In this CDR3 the conserved last residue, phenylalanine or tryptophan, is missing, so a read error is likely. The V call is TRBV20-1, the J call TRBJ2-1, with D perhaps matching TRBD2 (6 bases). This CDR3 comprises 17 residues. Trimming took 0 bases from V and 0 from J, leaving 15 bases between them. Germline loops: CDR1 DFQATT, CDR2 SNEGSKA (reference sequence). CDR3 coding DNA: TGCAGTGCTAGAGATCGGCTAGCGCTTAGCTCCTACAATGAGCAGTTCCTC. This translates into CSARDRLALSSYNEQFL.

This chain uses TRBV4-3 with TRBJ2-7; TRBD2 aligns across 11 bases. V shed 3 bases and J 1 base; nucleotides not matched to a gene: 2. Germline V gene sequence: CDR1 LGHNA, CDR2 YSLEER. This CDR3 spans 15 amino acids. The CDR3, as DNA: TGCGCCAGCAGCCAGGGACTAGCGGCATCCTACGAGCAGTACTTC. Its translation is CASSQGLAASYEQYF.

The chain has TRBV28 and TRBJ2-5; TRBD1 is a possible D gene (6 bases). Trimming pared 6 bases from V and 4 bases from J, leaving 18 bases between. CDR3 length: 15 amino acids. CDR1 and CDR2 from the germline V gene are MDHEN and SYDVKM. CDR3 sequence: CASSGQRGYRETQYF. The CDR3 DNA reads TGTGCCAGCAGCGGACAGAGGGGGTACCGAGAGACCCAGTACTTC.

V is TRBV27 and J is TRBJ2-7, with D tentatively TRBD2 (5 bases). The V end was cut by 6 bases, the J end by 7 bases, with 16 bases between. The CDR3 runs 13 residues. Germline assignment: CDR1 MNHEY and CDR2 SMNVEV (reference sequence). CDR3 nucleotides: TGTGCCAGCAGAAAGGGCTTGCCGGGAGAGCAGTACTTC. Translation gives CASRKGLPGEQYF.

About this clonotype itself: The junction departs from germline at one end; a sequencing error may be responsible. The chain has TRBV12-3 or TRBV12-4 and TRBJ1-1; weak D call: TRBD1 (5 bases). The CDR3 contains 14 residues. CDR3 nucleotides: TGTACCAGCAGTTTACCAGGGTCTTCCACTGAAGCTTTCTTT. This encodes CTSSLPGSSTEAFF.

This clonotype was counted at least ten times. The chain carries TRBV7-8 and TRBJ2-1; D is perhaps TRBD1 (6 bases). Germline CDR1 is SGHVS and CDR2 is FQNEAQ. The CDR3 is 13 amino acids. V was shortened by 5 bases and J by 6 bases, with 11 bases between the two germline ends. DNA for the CDR3: TGTGCCAGCAGCCCTCTGGGGGCCAATGAGCAGTTCTTC. Residues: CASSPLGANEQFF.

In its sample, this clonotype was seen many times. The chain couples TRBV7-3 to TRBJ2-6, with D possibly being TRBD1 (6 bases). CDR1 is SGHTA, CDR2 FQGTGA, per germline. V lost 4 bases to trimming and J lost 4 bases, with 11 bases between them. CDR3 length: 15 residues. CDR3 sequence: CASSSTGPGANVLTF. In DNA form, the CDR3 reads TGTGCCAGCAGCTCCACAGGGCCCGGGGCCAACGTCCTGACTTTC. The full variable domain, completed using reference TRBV7-3 and TRBJ2-6, is GAGVSQTPSNKVTEKGKYVELRCDPISGHTALYWYRQSLGQGPEFLIYFQGTGAADDSGLPNDRFFAVRPEGSVSTLKIQRTERGDSAVYLCASSSTGPGANVLTFGAGSRLTVL.

CDR3 coding DNA: TGCGCCAGCAGGATTCGGGGAGGGACCGGGGAGCTGTTTTTT. Residues: CASRIRGGTGELFF. The chain employs TRBV5-1 and TRBJ2-2; TRBD2 matches 7 bases. This CDR3 spans 14 amino acids. The germline V gene encodes CDR1 SGHRS and CDR2 YFSETQ. Germline trimming cut 5 bases from V and 5 bases from J; bases unmatched to any gene: 6.

The V gene is TRBV7-9, the J gene TRBJ2-7, with TRBD2 matching over 10 bases. The J segment lost 6 bases and the V segment lost 4 bases, leaving 9 bases of the junction unmatched. Per the germline V gene, CDR1 is SEHNR and CDR2 is FQNEAQ (reference sequence). This CDR3 contains 15 residues. The CDR3 DNA follows: TGTGCCAGCAGCTCGACCGGGACTAGCGAGGCCGAGCAGTACTTC. It yields the protein CASSSTGTSEAEQYF. Drawing the rest from reference TRBV7-9 and TRBJ2-7, the complete variable domain is DTGVSQNPRHKITKRGQNVTFRCDPISEHNRLYWYRQTLGQGPEFLTYFQNEAQLEKSRLLSDRFSAERPKGSFSTLEIQRTEQGDSAMYLCASSSTGTSEAEQYFGPGTRLTVT.

This clonotype was seen repeatedly, ten times or more. The chain joins TRBV6-1 to TRBJ1-3, with unresolved D. CDR3 length: 12 amino acids. V was cut by 3 bases and J by 4 bases, with 4 bases left in between. Germline V lookup: CDR1 MNHNS, CDR2 SASEGT. The CDR3 protein is CASSDQGNTIYF. The CDR3 nucleotides are TGTGCCAGCAGTGACCAGGGAAACACCATATATTTT.

The chain uses TRBV5-1 and TRBJ1-1; D is undetermined. Trimming removed 1 base from V and 5 bases from J, with 15 bases in between. The germline V gene has CDR1 SGHRS and CDR2 YFSETQ. The CDR3 spans 15 residues. Here the CDR3 DNA reads TGCGCCAGCAGCTTGAATCATCCGGGTGAGACTGAAGCTTTCTTT. It is translated as CASSLNHPGETEAFF.

Only a few counts were recorded for this clonotype. The genes are TRBV29-1 and TRBJ2-1; TRBD2 agrees at 7 bases. The CDR3 is 14 residues long. From germline, CDR1 is SQVTM and CDR2 ANQGSEA. V was clipped by 0 bases and J by 6 bases; unmatched bases: 5. The CDR3 sequence: CSVEDRGRANEQFF. CDR3 sequence (DNA): TGCAGCGTTGAAGACCGAGGGAGGGCCAATGAGCAGTTCTTC.

The chain uses TRBV20-1 and TRBJ2-7, with 9 bases that match TRBD1. V was pared by 6 bases and J by 5 bases, with 11 bases of the junction left unmatched. The germline gives CDR1 DFQATT, CDR2 SNEGSKA (reference sequence). The CDR3 covers 14 residues. The CDR3 sequence is CSALPRDRDHEQYF. The DNA of the CDR3 is TGCAGTGCCCTCCCCCGGGACAGGGACCACGAGCAGTACTTC.

This clonotype appeared a few times. The chain combines TRBV24-1 with TRBJ2-7; D gene ambiguous. V was trimmed by 3 bases and J by 5 bases, leaving 10 bases between them. Germline-derived CDR1 and CDR2 are KGHDR and SFDVKD. The CDR3 totals 13 residues. CDR3 sequence reads: CATSDPDTHEQYF. In DNA, the CDR3 is TGTGCCACCAGTGATCCCGACACCCACGAGCAGTACTTC.

In its sample, this clonotype was seen many times. The chain recombines TRBV10-2 with TRBJ1-5; unclear D gene. This CDR3 is 14 amino acids long. Per germline, CDR1 WSHSY and CDR2 SAAADI. V was shortened by 0 bases and J by 1 base, with 4 bases between the two germline ends. The CDR3 spells CASSESDSNQPQHF. CDR3 coding DNA: TGCGCCAGCAGTGAGTCGGACAGCAATCAGCCCCAGCATTTT.

This clonotype was detected only a few times. The chain recombines TRBV10-3 with TRBJ2-7, with TRBD1 identical over 7 bases. Losses at the gene ends were 7 bases for V and 5 bases for J; bases not matched to a gene: 11. The CDR3 is 14 residues long. Germline-derived CDR1 and CDR2 are ENHRY and SYGVKD. CDR3 loop: CAIKAGGSRDEQYF. The CDR3 DNA follows: TGTGCCATCAAGGCAGGGGGAAGTAGAGACGAGCAGTACTTC.

This clonotype was seen a handful of times. The chain is built from TRBV6-2 or TRBV6-3 and TRBJ2-3; 9 bases are shared with TRBD2. Germline CDR1 MNHEY, CDR2 SVGEGT. The CDR3 extends over 15 amino acids. The V gene end was trimmed by 0 bases and the J gene end by 5 bases; junction bases not matched to a gene: 3. The CDR3 reads CASSYSAGGGDTQYF. CDR3 DNA: TGTGCCAGCAGTTACTCCGCGGGAGGGGGAGATACGCAGTATTTT.

This chain links TRBV5-1 with TRBJ1-1; D gene ambiguous. CDR1 and CDR2 (germline): SGHRS, YFSETQ. V lost 6 bases and J 1 base, leaving 16 bases between the germline ends. The length of the CDR3 is 15 residues. CDR3 loop: CASKEPNRENTEAFF. The DNA of the CDR3 is TGCGCCAGCAAAGAGCCTAACAGAGAGAACACTGAAGCTTTCTTT.

This clonotype has at least ten counts. The chain is built from TRBV20-1 and TRBJ1-2; TRBD1 matches at 11 bases. The CDR3 extends over 13 amino acids. V was pared by 3 bases and J by 4 bases, with 1 base of the junction left unmatched. The germline V gene has CDR1 DFQATT and CDR2 SNEGSKA (reference sequence). The CDR3 region has the DNA TGCAGTGCTAGGGGGACAGGGGGCTATGGCTACACCTTC. Protein: CSARGTGGYGYTF.